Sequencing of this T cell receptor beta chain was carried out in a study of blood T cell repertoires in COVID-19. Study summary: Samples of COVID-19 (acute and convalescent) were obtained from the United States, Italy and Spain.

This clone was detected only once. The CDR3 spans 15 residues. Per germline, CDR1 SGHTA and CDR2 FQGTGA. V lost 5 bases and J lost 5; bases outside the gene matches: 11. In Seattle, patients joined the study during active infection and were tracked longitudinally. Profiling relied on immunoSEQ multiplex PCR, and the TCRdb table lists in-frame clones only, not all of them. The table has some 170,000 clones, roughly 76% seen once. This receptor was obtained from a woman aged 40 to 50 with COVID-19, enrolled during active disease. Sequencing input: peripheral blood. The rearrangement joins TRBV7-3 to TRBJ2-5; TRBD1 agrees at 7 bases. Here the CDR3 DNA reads TGTGCCAGCAGCCGCGAGGGGGCACCGACGGAGACCCAGTACTTC. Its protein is CASSREGAPTETQYF. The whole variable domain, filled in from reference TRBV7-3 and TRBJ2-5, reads GAGVSQTPSNKVTEKGKYVELRCDPISGHTALYWYRQSLGQGPEFLIYFQGTGAADDSGLPNDRFFAVRPEGSVSTLKIQRTERGDSAVYLCASSREGAPTETQYFGPGTRLLVL.